The 27 T cell receptor beta chains below come from one sample, sequenced in a study of T cell changes during pregnancy in multiple sclerosis. The method was immunoSEQ multiplex PCR; TCRdb's version includes in-frame clones alone and lacks a portion of them. Counted here are tens of thousands of clones, 93% occurring once; the ten biggest clones make up 3% to 4%. Sequencing was performed on CD8+ T cells from peripheral blood mononuclear cells, taken in the second trimester of pregnancy. All receptors come from a female donor with multiple sclerosis, enrolled in a pregnancy study.

This chain uses TRBV4-2 with TRBJ2-7; 12 bases are shared with TRBD2. CDR1 is LGHNA and CDR2 is YNFKEQ in the germline V gene. The CDR3 covers 16 residues. V dropped 0 bases and J dropped 2; count of bases not matched to a gene: 2. The CDR3 loop is CASSQDPSGGAYEQYF. The CDR3 DNA reads as TGTGCCAGCAGCCAAGACCCTAGCGGGGGGGCCTACGAGCAGTACTTC.

V is TRBV11-2 and J is TRBJ2-7, with a weak D call TRBD2 (6 bases). This CDR3 comprises 15 residues. V lost 1 base to trimming and J lost 1 base, with 11 bases between them. CDR1 SGHAT and CDR2 FQNNGV come from the germline V gene. The CDR3 protein is CASSLGLASSYEQYF. DNA of the CDR3: TGTGCCAGCAGCTTAGGGCTAGCGAGTTCCTACGAGCAGTACTTC.

This clone has more than one count but fewer than ten. The rearrangement uses TRBV7-9 and TRBJ1-2, with a weak D call TRBD1 (5 bases). Trimming removed 1 base at V and 3 bases at J, with 9 bases between. Germline-derived CDR1 and CDR2 are SEHNR and FQNEAQ (reference sequence). CDR3 length equals 14 residues. For the CDR3, the DNA is TGTGCCAGCAGCTTAGTATCGGGGGACTATGGCTACACCTTC. It specifies CASSLVSGDYGYTF.

The rearrangement links TRBV4-2 to TRBJ2-3, with D possibly being TRBD1 (5 bases). V lost 1 base to trimming and J lost 3 bases, with 20 bases between them. Germline V gene lookup returns CDR1 LGHNA and CDR2 YNFKEQ. This CDR3 is 18 amino acids long. CDR3 region: CASSQGAGLGWDTDTQYF. CDR3 DNA sequence: TGTGCCAGCAGCCAAGGGGCAGGGCTAGGGTGGGATACAGATACGCAGTATTTT.

The chain uses TRBV4-1 and TRBJ2-3; possibly TRBD2 for D (6 bases). The germline CDR1 and CDR2 sequences are MGHRA and YSYEKL. Trimming took 4 bases from V and 8 from J, leaving 19 bases between them. The CDR3 runs to 15 residues. The chain's CDR3 is CASSLPASGLSTQYF. CDR3 in DNA: TGCGCCAGCAGCCTTCCGGCCAGCGGGCTGAGTACGCAGTATTTT.

J is TRBJ1-1 and V is TRBV6-1; unclear D gene. The CDR3 has 15 amino acids. Trimming pared 1 base from V and 0 bases from J, leaving 9 bases between. The germline CDR1 and CDR2 sequences are MNHNS and SASEGT. The CDR3 is CASSEGNRLNTEAFF. The CDR3 DNA sequence: TGTGCCAGCAGTGAAGGTAACAGATTGAACACTGAAGCTTTCTTT.

This clone was found once. The chain links TRBV27 to TRBJ2-4; TRBD2 agrees at 13 bases. Germline CDR1 and CDR2: MNHEY and SMNVEV (reference sequence). The CDR3 is 18 residues long. V lost 5 bases to trimming and J lost 1 base; unmatched junction nucleotides: 8. The chain's CDR3 is CASSLLAGGYGAKNIQYF. DNA of the CDR3: TGTGCCAGCAGTCTACTAGCGGGAGGGTACGGGGCCAAAAACATTCAGTACTTC.

The V call is TRBV7-3, the J call TRBJ2-3; maybe TRBD2 (5 bases). The CDR3 has 14 amino acids. Looked up from germline, CDR1 is SGHTA and CDR2 is FQGTGA. V was shortened by 4 bases and J by 1 base, with 9 bases between the two germline ends. The CDR3 nucleotides are TGTGCCAGCAGCTCCCTCGGGGGCACAGATACGCAGTATTTT. This sequence encodes CASSSLGGTDTQYF.

The chain combines TRBV5-1 with TRBJ2-7; 9 bases align to TRBD1. CDR1 is SGHRS, CDR2 YFSETQ, per germline. The CDR3 sequence is 16 residues long. Trimming at V came to 0 bases and at J to 0 bases, leaving 4 bases not matched to a gene. The CDR3 nucleotides are TGCGCCAGCAGCTTGGCGGGACAGGGAAGCTCCTACGAGCAGTACTTC. Translated, it gives CASSLAGQGSSYEQYF. Full variable domain (missing parts from reference TRBV5-1 and TRBJ2-7): KAGVTQTPRYLIKTRGQQVTLSCSPISGHRSVSWYQQTPGQGLQFLFEYFSETQRNKGNFPGRFSGRQFSNSRSEMNVSTLELGDSALYLCASSLAGQGSSYEQYFGPGTRLTVT.

V gene TRBV9 combines with J gene TRBJ2-7; TRBD2 aligns across 8 bases. This CDR3 is built from 15 residues. CDR1 is SGDLS, CDR2 YYNGEE, per germline. The ends lost 1 base at V and 2 bases at J; junction bases unmatched: 5. CDR3 nucleotides: TGTGCCAGCAGCGTAATGAGCGGGAGTCCCTACGAGCAGTACTTC. This gives the protein CASSVMSGSPYEQYF. Using reference TRBV9 and TRBJ2-7 for the parts outside the CDR3, the full variable domain is DSGVTQTPKHLITATGQRVTLRCSPRSGDLSVYWYQQSLDQGLQFLIQYYNGEERAKGNILERFSAQQFPDLHSELNLSSLELGDSALYFCASSVMSGSPYEQYFGPGTRLTVT.

The rearrangement uses TRBV2 and TRBJ1-1; the D gene is possibly TRBD1 (5 bases). Trimming stripped 5 bases from V and 8 bases from J, with 15 bases between. The length of the CDR3 is 13 residues. Germline assignment: CDR1 SNHLY and CDR2 FYNNEI. The DNA for the CDR3 is TGTGCCAGCAGTTCCCCCGTGGGGCTCGAAGCTTTCTTT. Translating gives CASSSPVGLEAFF.

The rearrangement links TRBV7-3 to TRBJ2-1; 10 bases line up with TRBD2. Per the germline V gene, CDR1 is SGHTA and CDR2 is FQGTGA. V shed 2 bases, J shed 4 bases, and the junction held 2 bases outside the gene matches. This CDR3 contains 15 residues. The CDR3: CASSLGAGGYNEQFF. Written as DNA, the CDR3 is TGTGCCAGCAGCTTAGGAGCGGGAGGGTACAATGAGCAGTTCTTC.

The chain uses TRBV18 and TRBJ1-2; weak D call: TRBD1 (6 bases). V gave up 6 bases and J gave up 0 bases, with 17 bases separating them. The CDR3 runs 16 residues. Germline-derived CDR1 and CDR2 are KGHSH and LQKENI. The CDR3 sequence: CASSGKGERANYGYTF. As DNA, the CDR3 is TGTGCCAGCTCTGGCAAGGGGGAGCGAGCTAACTATGGCTACACCTTC.

The rearrangement joins TRBV7-3 to TRBJ2-3; D is unresolved. Germline CDR1 and CDR2: SGHTA and FQGTGA. This CDR3 is built from 15 residues. Trimming pared 2 bases from V and 0 bases from J, leaving 9 bases between. This chain's CDR3 is CASSLGGRSTDTQYF. The CDR3 DNA sequence: TGTGCCAGCAGCTTAGGCGGCCGAAGCACAGATACGCAGTATTTT. The whole variable domain, remainder taken from reference TRBV7-3 and TRBJ2-3, is GAGVSQTPSNKVTEKGKYVELRCDPISGHTALYWYRQSLGQGPEFLIYFQGTGAADDSGLPNDRFFAVRPEGSVSTLKIQRTERGDSAVYLCASSLGGRSTDTQYFGPGTRLTVL.

CDR3 residues: CASRTGHYSNQPQHF. The CDR3 DNA reads as TGTGCCAGCAGGACAGGGCATTATAGCAATCAGCCCCAGCATTTT. The gene calls are TRBV6-5 and TRBJ1-5, with 7 bases lining up with TRBD1. CDR3 length equals 15 residues. The V segment lost 6 bases and the J segment 0 bases; nucleotides outside the gene matches: 5. Germline assignment: CDR1 MNHEY and CDR2 SVGAGI.

This clone was recorded at least ten times. This chain links TRBV7-9 with TRBJ2-7, with a weak D call TRBD2 (5 bases). CDR1 is SEHNR and CDR2 is FQNEAQ in the germline V gene (reference sequence). The CDR3 is 12 amino acids. The V and J ends lost 5 bases and 7 bases respectively, with 12 bases between them. The CDR3 is CASSPGSTEQYF. The CDR3 DNA reads TGTGCCAGCAGCCCGGGGTCGACGGAGCAGTACTTC.

This rearrangement joins TRBV9 to TRBJ1-1; D remains ambiguous. CDR1 is SGDLS and CDR2 is YYNGEE in the germline V gene. Between the trimmed V and J ends, which lost 0 bases and 4 bases, there was a span of 10 bases. This CDR3 has 14 amino acids. The CDR3 region is CASSVAGGGTEAFF. The DNA of the CDR3 is TGTGCCAGCAGCGTAGCTGGAGGAGGCACTGAAGCTTTCTTT.

The chain uses TRBV4-1 and TRBJ2-2, with D maybe TRBD1 (5 bases). CDR3 length: 15 residues. From germline, CDR1 is MGHRA and CDR2 YSYEKL. The germline V and J ends were trimmed by 0 bases and 3 bases, with 8 bases remaining between them. The CDR3 sequence: CASSQETGDTGELFF. DNA of the CDR3: TGCGCCAGCAGCCAAGAAACAGGTGACACCGGGGAGCTGTTTTTT.

The DNA for the CDR3 is TGTGCCAGCAGCCGCGTTGGAGGAGCTAGCAATCAGCCCCAGCATTTT. This sequence encodes CASSRVGGASNQPQHF. V is TRBV5-5 and J is TRBJ1-5; no clear D gene. Deletions cut 4 bases from V and 0 bases from J, with 14 bases between. The CDR3 is 16 residues long. Per the germline V gene, CDR1 is SGHKS and CDR2 is YYEKEE (reference sequence).

The gene calls are TRBV7-9 and TRBJ2-7; TRBD1 matches 10 bases. V shed 5 bases and J 4 bases; nucleotides not matched to a gene: 8. The CDR3 runs 15 residues. Per the germline V gene, CDR1 is SEHNR and CDR2 is FQNEAQ (reference sequence). The CDR3 DNA is TGTGCCAGCAGCGGGGGGACAGGGGCTACTTACGAGCAGTACTTC. Protein sequence: CASSGGTGATYEQYF.

This chain connects TRBV5-4 to TRBJ2-3; D remains unclear. The CDR3 covers 15 residues. Trimming left V 5 bases short and J 1 base short, with 14 bases between. Looked up from germline, CDR1 is SGHNT and CDR2 is YYREEE (reference sequence). CDR3 loop: CASSLSVQRTDTQYF. CDR3 DNA: TGTGCCAGCAGTTTGTCGGTACAGCGCACAGATACGCAGTATTTT.

J is TRBJ2-3 and V is TRBV7-3, with TRBD2 matching over 11 bases. The V gene end was trimmed by 4 bases and the J gene end by 6 bases; junction bases not matched to a gene: 9. CDR3 length equals 16 residues. Germline values: CDR1 SGHTA, CDR2 FQGTGA. The CDR3 sequence is CASSYDSGGAGDTQYF. CDR3 DNA sequence: TGTGCCAGCAGCTATGATAGCGGGGGGGCCGGTGATACGCAGTATTTT.

A remark on this clone: Other nucleotide sequences in the sample specify the same CDR3. V usage is TRBV27 and J usage is TRBJ2-3, with D possibly matching TRBD2 (5 bases). CDR1 is MNHEY and CDR2 is SMNVEV in the germline V gene (reference sequence). CDR3 length equals 14 residues. V lost 2 bases to trimming and J lost 1 base, with 7 bases between them. CDR3 sequence (DNA): TGTGCCAGCAGTTTAGCCGGGGGCACAGATACGCAGTATTTT. Residues: CASSLAGGTDTQYF.

The J gene is TRBJ2-7, the V gene TRBV4-1; the D gene is possibly TRBD1 (6 bases). This CDR3 has 17 amino acids. Per the germline V gene, CDR1 is MGHRA and CDR2 is YSYEKL. V lost 1 base, J lost 3 bases, and 19 bases lay in between. For the CDR3, the DNA is TGCGCCAGCAGCCAAGTAGTGTCGGACAGAGCACTCTACGAGCAGTACTTC. Its translation is CASSQVVSDRALYEQYF.

The rearrangement joins TRBV11-3 to TRBJ1-1; D gene ambiguous. Germline values: CDR1 SGHNT, CDR2 YENEEA. There are 12 residues in the CDR3. Trimming took off 5 bases at V and 5 bases at J, with 9 bases between the two ends. CDR3 sequence: CASSGRGTEAFF. In DNA form, the CDR3 reads TGTGCCAGCAGCGGACGGGGAACTGAAGCTTTCTTT.

This clone appeared a single time. CDR3 sequence reads: CACTPNGRDSYEQYF. The CDR3 region has the DNA TGTGCCTGTACCCCGAACGGGAGGGACTCCTACGAGCAGTACTTC. The chain recombines TRBV30 with TRBJ2-7, with 8 bases fitting TRBD2. There are 15 residues in the CDR3. Trimming removed 6 bases from V and 0 bases from J; junction bases left unmatched: 10. Germline lookup yields CDR1 GTSNPN and CDR2 SVGIG (reference sequence).

The V call is TRBV13, the J call TRBJ1-5, with D unclear. Looked up from germline, CDR1 is PRHDT and CDR2 is FYEKMQ (reference sequence). The V and J ends lost 0 bases and 6 bases respectively, with 12 bases between them. The CDR3 contains 15 residues. The DNA for the CDR3 is TGTGCCAGCAGCTTAGGCAGAGGCATCGGTCAGCCCCAGCATTTT. As protein: CASSLGRGIGQPQHF.